Sequencing of this TCR beta chain was carried out in a study of CD8 T cells in ankylosing spondylitis. Study-wide results and limits: Seven to nine highly homologous variants made up a TCR beta motif that seemed to typify ankylosing spondylitis blood.

TCRdb redid the calling of the 5' RACE reads with MiXCR, one entry per CDR3 protein. The table has nearly 250,000 distinct CDR3 sequences, 30% to 40% seen once. For this clonotype: Its antigen is not identified.

Trimming shortened V by 6 bases and J by 12 bases, and 21 bases separated the two germline ends. This CDR3 spans 14 amino acids. Sequencing was done on a sample of blood, either unsorted or a sorted T cell fraction (not recorded which). The chain links TRBV12-3 or TRBV12-4 to TRBJ2-4, with D possibly TRBD2 on 5 matching bases. This clonotype originated in a male donor with ankylosing spondylitis or in good health (not recorded which). The CDR3 loop reads CASRGPGFGRPQYF. The CDR3 DNA sequence: TGTGCCAGCAGAGGACCCGGGTTTGGGAGACCTCAGTACTTC.